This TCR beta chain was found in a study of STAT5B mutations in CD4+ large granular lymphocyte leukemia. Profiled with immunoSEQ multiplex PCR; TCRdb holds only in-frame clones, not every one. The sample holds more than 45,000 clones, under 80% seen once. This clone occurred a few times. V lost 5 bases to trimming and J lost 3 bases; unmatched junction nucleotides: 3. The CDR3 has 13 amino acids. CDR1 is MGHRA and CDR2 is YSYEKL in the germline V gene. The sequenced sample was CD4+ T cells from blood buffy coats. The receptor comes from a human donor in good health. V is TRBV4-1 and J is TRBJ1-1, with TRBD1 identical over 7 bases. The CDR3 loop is CASSLDRDTEAFF. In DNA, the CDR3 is TGCGCCAGCAGCTTAGACAGGGACACTGAAGCTTTCTTT.